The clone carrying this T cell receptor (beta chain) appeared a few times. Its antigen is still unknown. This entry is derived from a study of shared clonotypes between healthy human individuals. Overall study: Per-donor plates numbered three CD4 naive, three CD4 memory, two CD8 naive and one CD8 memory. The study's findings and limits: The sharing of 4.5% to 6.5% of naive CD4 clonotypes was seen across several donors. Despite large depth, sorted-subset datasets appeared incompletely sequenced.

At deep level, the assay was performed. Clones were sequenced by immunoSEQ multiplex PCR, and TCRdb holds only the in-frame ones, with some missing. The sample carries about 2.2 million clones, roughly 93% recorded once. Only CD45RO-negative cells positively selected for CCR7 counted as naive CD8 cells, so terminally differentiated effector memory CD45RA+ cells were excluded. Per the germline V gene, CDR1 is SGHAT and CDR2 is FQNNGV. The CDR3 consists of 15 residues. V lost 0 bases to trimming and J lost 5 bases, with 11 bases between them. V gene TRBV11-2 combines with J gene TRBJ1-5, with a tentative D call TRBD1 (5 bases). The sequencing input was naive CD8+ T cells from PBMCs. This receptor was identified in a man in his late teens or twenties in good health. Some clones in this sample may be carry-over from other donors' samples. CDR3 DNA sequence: TGTGCCAGCAGCTTAGATAGTCAGGGCGATCAGCCCCAGCATTTT. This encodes CASSLDSQGDQPQHF.